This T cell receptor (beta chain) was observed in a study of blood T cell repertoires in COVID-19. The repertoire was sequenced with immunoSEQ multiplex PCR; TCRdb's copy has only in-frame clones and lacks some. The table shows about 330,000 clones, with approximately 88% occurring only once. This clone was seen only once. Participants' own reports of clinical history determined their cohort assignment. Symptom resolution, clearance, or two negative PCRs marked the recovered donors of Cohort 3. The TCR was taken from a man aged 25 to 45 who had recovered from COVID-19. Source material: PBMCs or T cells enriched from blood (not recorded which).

The CDR3 region has the DNA TGTGCCAGCAGACCCCGGACAGGGAGTATCTTGTCAGTGACAGATACGCAGTATTTT. Translating it yields CASRPRTGSILSVTDTQYF. The V gene is TRBV28, the J gene TRBJ2-3; 8 bases are shared with TRBD1. Per the germline V gene, CDR1 is MDHEN and CDR2 is SYDVKM. The CDR3 spans 19 residues. V was pared by 6 bases and J by 3 bases, with 20 bases of the junction left unmatched.